The T cell receptor beta chain under discussion was sequenced for a study of T cell repertoires in cytomegalovirus infection (dated 2019 in TCRdb). In terms of the full investigation: Recently identified HLA-C-restricted CMV epitopes, whose presentation resists viral immunomodulation, were targeted by peptide stimulations together with well-studied HLA-B-restricted epitopes. The HLA type of each donor mattered for the analysis, because public TCR beta signatures pointed to carriage of CMV infection along with the matching HLA type.

Sequences MGHRA (CDR1) and YSYEKL (CDR2) are obtained from the germline V gene. V and J are truncated by 0 bases and 7 bases respectively, leaving an intervening sequence of 8 bases. There are 13 amino acids in the CDR3, from cysteine to phenylalanine inclusive. The only DNA kept is the CDR3, 39 bases in frame from the first base. The reads were generated on an Illumina HiSeq 1500. TCRdb ran its own pipeline on the public reads, namely fastp trimming at Q25 and MiXCR clone calling, and kept in-frame beta chains. CDR3 protein duplicates are merged, each entry listing the most common genes and DNA. This sample is represented by around 900,000 distinct CDR3 sequences; roughly 30% of them were singletons. The ten largest clones take up over 10% of the sample. The sample's treatment or condition label, in plain terms: in vitro stimulation with specific CMV peptide epitopes to enrich CMV-specific T cells.

A word on this clonotype: The antigen this receptor binds is unknown. Per-base quality was not reported, and no clone a single base away is much larger than it.

What the work shows at the level of the full study, not this receptor alone: The ex vivo response was dominated by HLA-C-restricted CMV-specific TCR beta clonotypes, which also provided the single most frequent clonotype in two of eight donors. In both this cohort and an independent cohort of some 380 donors, the cumulative frequency of public TCR beta family members distinguished carriers of CMV infection plus the relevant HLA type.

The chain couples TRBV4-1 to TRBJ2-3, with the identity of the D gene unclear. This sequence originates from a human donor in good health (CMV status not recorded). Some clones in this sample may be carry-over from other donors' samples. The specimen comprised cultured CD8+ T cells from PBMCs, sampled from culture after CMV antigen stimulation. The DNA sequence is as follows: TGCGCCAGCAGCCAAGATTTAACGAATACGCAGTATTTT. This codes for CASSQDLTNTQYF.